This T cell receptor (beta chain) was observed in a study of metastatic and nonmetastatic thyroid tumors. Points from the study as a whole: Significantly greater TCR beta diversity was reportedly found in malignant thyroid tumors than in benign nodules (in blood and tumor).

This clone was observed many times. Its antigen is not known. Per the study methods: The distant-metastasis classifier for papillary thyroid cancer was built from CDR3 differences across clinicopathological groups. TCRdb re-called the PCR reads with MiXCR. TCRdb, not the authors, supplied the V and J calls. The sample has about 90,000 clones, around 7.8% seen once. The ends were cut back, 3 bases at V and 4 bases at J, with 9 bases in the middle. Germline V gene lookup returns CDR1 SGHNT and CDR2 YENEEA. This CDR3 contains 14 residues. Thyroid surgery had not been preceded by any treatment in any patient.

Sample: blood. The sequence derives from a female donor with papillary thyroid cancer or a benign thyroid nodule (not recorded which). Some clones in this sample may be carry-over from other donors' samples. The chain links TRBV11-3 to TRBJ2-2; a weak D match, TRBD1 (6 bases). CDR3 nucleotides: TGTGCCAGCAGCTTCGGACAGTCCACCGGGGAGCTGTTTTTT. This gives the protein CASSFGQSTGELFF.